This T cell receptor (beta chain) came from a study of identical twins. In TCRdb, the 5' RACE reads were re-called with MiXCR into one record per CDR3 protein. Of 500,000 to 650,000 distinct CDR3 sequences in the sample, under 8.5% were seen once. The table lists this clonotype with many counts. These data are also associated with another study on yellow fever vaccine responses in identical twins.

This clonotype was obtained from a woman under 30 in good health. Sequenced: PBMCs.

CDR3 DNA sequence: TGTGCCAGCAGTTTATCCCGGATAGCGGGAGGGCCAGGGACTGGGGCCAACGTCCTGACTTTC. Protein: CASSLSRIAGGPGTGANVLTF. This chain connects TRBV12-3 or TRBV12-4 to TRBJ2-6; 11 bases are a match to TRBD2. V lost 2 bases and J lost 2; bases outside the gene matches: 14. The CDR3 consists of 21 residues.